This T cell receptor beta chain was captured by sequencing in a study of T-cell reconstitution after alpha-beta-depleted transplantation in children. Study-wide results and limits: A year had passed since transplant, and T-cell counts and diversity by then came mostly from newly produced T cells.

The sample holds many counts of this clonotype. The antigen is unknown. Unique molecular identifiers were incorporated into the prepared TCRbeta library. TCRdb reanalysed the PCR reads using MiXCR and keeps one entry per CDR3 protein. The profile shows about 100,000 distinct CDR3 sequences, around 6.1% of them singletons. Germline values: CDR1 MDHEN, CDR2 SYDVKM. Trimming pared 1 base from V and 2 bases from J, leaving 18 bases between. The CDR3 spans 17 residues. This receptor was identified in a female patient aged 2 to 10 who had a stem cell transplant for Fanconi anemia, so the T cells may come from the graft donor. The specimen comprised PBMCs, mostly from graft donor cells, sampled 60 days after TCRalphabeta/CD19-depleted stem cell transplant. The chain carries TRBV28 and TRBJ2-7; no firm D call. CDR3 loop: CASSLLRGVSLTYEQYF. The CDR3 DNA sequence: TGTGCCAGCAGTTTATTGCGTGGGGTGTCCCTTACCTACGAGCAGTACTTC.